These 30 T cell receptor beta chains came from one sample sequenced in a study of blood T cells in healthy people across ages. With a J-beta primer mix and a sample-barcoded 5' primer, a second PCR ran about 7 to 11 cycles. TCRdb re-called the 5' RACE reads through MiXCR, storing one row per CDR3 protein. The data hold just under 900,000 distinct CDR3 sequences, with around 28% observed a single time. Specimen: blood. Receptors were obtained from a woman aged 80 or over in good health.

This clonotype was counted only a few times. Relative to the germline gene, one junction end is altered; a read error may explain this. V gene TRBV4-3 combines with J gene TRBJ2-3; D is uncertain. CDR3 size: 12 residues. Per the germline V gene, CDR1 is LGHNA and CDR2 is YSLEER. CDR3 residues: CANSQYTDTQYF. The CDR3 DNA sequence: TGCGCCAACAGCCAGTATACAGATACGCAGTATTTT.

This clonotype was observed many times. The chain couples TRBV11-2 to TRBJ2-5, with TRBD2 matching over 9 bases. From germline, CDR1 is SGHAT and CDR2 FQNNGV. The CDR3 is 16 amino acids. Trimming at V came to 2 bases and at J to 5 bases, leaving 9 bases not matched to a gene. DNA for the CDR3: TGTGCCAGCAGCTTATGGCGGGGGGGCCTAATGGAGACCCAGTACTTC. Protein product: CASSLWRGGLMETQYF.

This clonotype has ten or more counts. The chain carries TRBV7-2 and TRBJ1-6; TRBD1 matches 7 bases. V dropped 5 bases and J dropped 5; count of bases not matched to a gene: 6. CDR3 size: 15 residues. CDR1 SGHTA and CDR2 FQGNSA come from the germline V gene. The CDR3 protein is CASSPTGQHNSPLHF. Here the CDR3 DNA reads TGTGCCAGCAGCCCTACGGGACAGCATAATTCACCCCTCCACTTT.

For this clonotype: Possible read error: a much larger clone is one base away. This rearrangement joins TRBV20-1 to TRBJ2-7; 10 bases align to TRBD1. CDR3 size: 15 residues. V trimming: 0 bases; J trimming: 5 bases; junction bases outside the gene matches: 7. The germline V gene encodes CDR1 DFQATT and CDR2 SNEGSKA (reference sequence). The CDR3 is CSARDRGTGVHEQYF. The DNA of the CDR3 is TGCAGTGCTAGAGATAGGGGGACAGGGGTCCACGAGCAGTACTTC.

The V call is TRBV24-1, the J call TRBJ2-1; D might be TRBD2 (5 bases). The J call may be incorrect, as the DNA end agrees better with TRBJ2-7. Germline V gives CDR1 KGHDR, CDR2 SFDVKD. This CDR3 spans 16 amino acids. CDR3 protein: CATSWGRGFSYNEQYF. Here the CDR3 DNA reads TGTGCCACCAGCTGGGGTCGGGGTTTTTCATACAATGAGCAGTACTTC.

This clonotype was seen repeatedly, ten times or more. The genes are TRBV9 and TRBJ2-1, with D possibly being TRBD2 (6 bases). V gave up 4 bases and J gave up 1 base, with 21 bases separating them. Germline V lookup: CDR1 SGDLS, CDR2 YYNGEE. The CDR3 runs to 18 residues. CDR3 sequence: CASSHSGDWANSYNEQFF. The CDR3, as DNA: TGTGCCAGCAGCCATAGCGGAGATTGGGCTAATTCCTACAATGAGCAGTTCTTC. The entire variable domain, with the rest obtained from reference TRBV9 and TRBJ2-1, is as follows: DSGVTQTPKHLITATGQRVTLRCSPRSGDLSVYWYQQSLDQGLQFLIQYYNGEERAKGNILERFSAQQFPDLHSELNLSSLELGDSALYFCASSHSGDWANSYNEQFFGPGTRLTVL.

This clonotype was counted ten times or more. The chain employs TRBV12-3 or TRBV12-4 and TRBJ1-2; no clear D. CDR3 length: 13 amino acids. Trimming cost V 5 bases and J 7 bases, with 14 bases left between them. CDR3 DNA sequence: TGTGCCAGCAGTCCCGGGAGCTCTTCTGGCTACACCTTC. Amino acids: CASSPGSSSGYTF.

This chain uses TRBV7-6 with TRBJ1-5; D may be TRBD1 (5 bases). CDR3 length: 15 amino acids. Germline CDR1 SGHVS, CDR2 FNYEAQ. V lost 1 base and J 6 bases, leaving 13 bases between the germline ends. CDR3: CASSLGQGGSQPQHF. The CDR3 DNA reads as TGTGCCAGCAGCTTAGGGCAGGGAGGGAGTCAGCCCCAGCATTTT. The full variable domain, with the rest looked up from reference TRBV7-6 and TRBJ1-5, is GAGVSQSPRYKVTKRGQDVALRCDPISGHVSLYWYRQALGQGPEFLTYFNYEAQQDKSGLPNDRFSAERPEGSISTLTIQRTEQRDSAMYRCASSLGQGGSQPQHFGDGTRLSIL.

The sample holds a few counts of this clonotype. The chain has TRBV27 and TRBJ1-1; no clear D gene. The V gene lost 6 bases and the J gene lost 0 bases, with 14 bases spanning the gap. Germline CDR1 and CDR2: MNHEY and SMNVEV (reference sequence). The CDR3 totals 15 residues. CDR3 bases: TGTGCCAGCAGCCCGACTTCTATGGTGAACACTGAAGCTTTCTTT. Its protein is CASSPTSMVNTEAFF.

This clonotype has a count of ten or more. V and J are TRBV6-2 or TRBV6-3 and TRBJ2-3; D is uncertain. Germline V gene data show CDR1 as MNHEY and CDR2 as SVGEGT. V was clipped by 4 bases and J by 5 bases, with 13 bases between them. The CDR3 has 14 residues. Here the CDR3 DNA reads TGTGCCAGCAGTTCTACTCGCAGGCGAGATACGCAGTATTTT. It codes for CASSSTRRRDTQYF.

A remark on this clonotype: A much larger clone differs from this one at a single base, so this may be a read error. The V call is TRBV18, the J call TRBJ2-1; 7 positions agree with TRBD1. The end of the DNA aligns better with TRBJ2-7, so the J call may be wrong. The CDR3 covers 15 residues. CDR1 is KGHSH and CDR2 is LQKENI in the germline V gene. The CDR3 loop is CASSPTGRGDNEQYF. CDR3 nucleotides: TGTGCCAGCTCACCGACAGGGAGAGGGGACAATGAGCAGTACTTC.

This chain connects TRBV2 to TRBJ1-1, with D possibly TRBD1 on 5 matching bases. The V gene's germline CDR1 is SNHLY and CDR2 FYNNEI. The CDR3 loop spans 14 amino acids. V was trimmed by 2 bases and J by 2 bases, leaving 9 bases between them. This CDR3 is CASSEMTVNTEAFF. In DNA, the CDR3 is TGTGCCAGCAGTGAAATGACAGTAAACACTGAAGCTTTCTTT.

The chain links TRBV12-3 or TRBV12-4 to TRBJ2-5, with TRBD2 matching 7 bases. This CDR3 is 14 amino acids long. The trim removed 6 bases at V and 11 bases at J, leaving 15 bases unmatched. CDR3 protein: CASSLAASYNGQYF. The DNA of the CDR3 is TGTGCCAGCAGCCTAGCGGCCTCTTACAATGGGCAGTACTTC.

The chain combines TRBV6-5 with TRBJ2-7; D perhaps matches TRBD1 (6 bases). Judging by the DNA end, TRBJ2-5 fits better; the J call may be wrong. The CDR3 totals 13 residues. Germline CDR1 is MNHEY and CDR2 is SVGAGI. In DNA form, the CDR3 reads TGTGCCAGCACACGGACAGTTTCGGAGACCCAGTACTTC. Translated: CASTRTVSETQYF.

This chain joins TRBV11-1 and TRBJ2-7; 8 bases match TRBD2. Germline loops: CDR1 SGHAT, CDR2 FQDESV (reference sequence). V shed 5 bases and J 2 bases; nucleotides not matched to a gene: 5. The CDR3 consists of 14 residues. The chain's CDR3 is CASSDTGGAYEQYF. In DNA, the CDR3 is TGTGCCAGCAGCGACACCGGGGGGGCCTACGAGCAGTACTTC.

J is TRBJ2-1 and V is TRBV5-1, with D uncertain. V lost 0 bases, J lost 1 base, and 11 bases lay in between. This CDR3 region has 16 residues. From germline, CDR1 is SGHRS and CDR2 YFSETQ. The CDR3 loop reads CASSLDASSSYNEQFF. CDR3 nucleotide sequence: TGCGCCAGCAGCTTGGATGCCTCCTCTTCCTACAATGAGCAGTTCTTC.

This clonotype was found many times. V is TRBV5-1 and J is TRBJ2-1; perhaps D is TRBD1 or TRBD2 (6 bases each). Trimming removed 4 bases at V and 9 bases at J, with 23 bases between. The CDR3 runs to 16 residues. Germline V gene sequence: CDR1 SGHRS, CDR2 YFSETQ. Here the CDR3 DNA reads TGCGCCAGCAGCCGGGGGTTACAGGGCCCCGGCGGTGAGCAGTTCTTC. This codes for CASSRGLQGPGGEQFF. The whole variable domain, filled in from reference TRBV5-1 and TRBJ2-1, reads KAGVTQTPRYLIKTRGQQVTLSCSPISGHRSVSWYQQTPGQGLQFLFEYFSETQRNKGNFPGRFSGRQFSNSRSEMNVSTLELGDSALYLCASSRGLQGPGGEQFFGPGTRLTVL.

This clonotype was picked up a small number of times. This rearrangement joins TRBV24-1 to TRBJ1-5; 7 positions agree with TRBD1. This CDR3 spans 14 amino acids. CDR1 KGHDR and CDR2 SFDVKD come from the germline V gene. V gave up 8 bases and J gave up 2 bases; unmatched junction bases: 5. The CDR3 sequence: CATNPGTGNQPQHF. Written as DNA, the CDR3 is TGTGCCACCAATCCCGGGACAGGCAATCAGCCCCAGCATTTT.

A word on this clonotype: Being one base from a much bigger clone, this may be a read error. J is TRBJ2-3 and V is TRBV4-3; D could derive from TRBD1 or TRBD2 (7 bases each). This CDR3 spans 15 amino acids. Germline V gene sequence: CDR1 LGHNA, CDR2 YSLEER. DNA for the CDR3: TGCGTCAGCAGCCAGGGGGGGAGACTATTAAATACGCAGTATTTT. It yields the protein CVSSQGGRLLNTQYF.

This clonotype was detected ten times or more. V gene TRBV20-1 combines with J gene TRBJ2-7; 9 bases fit TRBD2. CDR3 length equals 13 residues. The J segment lost 2 bases and the V segment lost 7 bases, leaving 6 bases of the junction unmatched. Germline CDR1 is DFQATT and CDR2 is SNEGSKA (reference sequence). The CDR3 protein is CSGRSGGTYEQYF. The DNA of the CDR3 is TGCAGTGGCCGTAGCGGGGGAACCTACGAGCAGTACTTC.

This clonotype was found many times. The chain combines TRBV6-1 with TRBJ2-1; TRBD2 agrees at 7 bases. Trimming at V came to 2 bases and at J to 2 bases, leaving 0 bases not matched to a gene. The V gene's germline CDR1 is MNHNS and CDR2 SASEGT. CDR3 length equals 14 residues. In nucleotides, the CDR3 is TGTGCCAGCAGTGAAAGCGGGGCCTACAATGAGCAGTTCTTC. It yields the protein CASSESGAYNEQFF.

The chain carries TRBV27 and TRBJ2-7; D possibly uses TRBD1 or TRBD2 (5 bases each). The V end lost 6 bases, the J end lost 1 base, and 19 bases lay between the germline ends. Germline V gene lookup returns CDR1 MNHEY and CDR2 SMNVEV (reference sequence). The CDR3 totals 16 residues. The CDR3 sequence: CASRVYDKGPSYEQYF. The CDR3, as DNA: TGTGCCAGCAGGGTCTATGACAAGGGACCGTCCTACGAGCAGTACTTC.

On this clonotype itself: A much larger clone lies one base from this, so it may be a read error. The chain recombines TRBV5-1 with TRBJ2-7, with 7 bases fitting TRBD1. In germline, CDR1 is SGHRS, CDR2 YFSETQ. CDR3 length: 14 residues. With 1 base clipped from V and 7 bases from J, the junction kept 8 bases outside the gene matches. CDR3 DNA: TGCGCCAGCAGCTTGTTAGGGGGCCACAATGAGCAGTACTTC. It yields the protein CASSLLGGHNEQYF.

This clonotype has ten or more counts. V is TRBV6-5 and J is TRBJ1-2; possibly TRBD1 for D (6 bases). Deletions cut 11 bases from V and 8 bases from J, with 21 bases between. Germline V gene data show CDR1 as MNHEY and CDR2 as SVGAGI. This CDR3 is built from 13 residues. The chain's CDR3 is CASRRGATDGYTF. For the CDR3, the DNA is TGTGCCTCACGGAGGGGGGCCACGGACGGCTACACCTTC.

This clonotype has a count of ten or more. This chain joins TRBV12-3 or TRBV12-4 and TRBJ1-5, with 9 nucleotides matching TRBD1. The ends lost 7 bases at V and 1 base at J; junction bases unmatched: 5. This CDR3 spans 15 amino acids. CDR3 nucleotide sequence: TGTGCCAGCAAAAAACAGGGGGCGAGCAATCAGCCCCAGCATTTT. It translates to CASKKQGASNQPQHF.

This clonotype was counted only a few times. The chain joins TRBV18 to TRBJ1-1; tentatively, D is TRBD1 (5 bases). The CDR3 has 13 residues. Germline CDR1 reads KGHSH; CDR2 reads LQKENI. Trimming shortened V by 10 bases and J by 11 bases, and 23 bases separated the two germline ends. The CDR3 reads CATNDAGGFGAFF. CDR3 bases: TGTGCCACCAACGACGCCGGGGGGTTTGGGGCTTTCTTT.

There are a few counts of this clonotype. The gene calls are TRBV20-1 and TRBJ1-5, with TRBD1 identical over 7 bases. The CDR3 spans 15 residues. From germline, CDR1 is DFQATT and CDR2 SNEGSKA (reference sequence). V was pared by 0 bases and J by 5 bases, with 7 bases of the junction left unmatched. This CDR3 is CSARDLTGVDQPQHF. The CDR3 DNA follows: TGCAGTGCTAGAGATCTAACAGGGGTTGATCAGCCCCAGCATTTT.

Ten or more counts support this clonotype. The chain joins TRBV20-1 to TRBJ2-5, with D tentatively TRBD1 (5 bases). The germline V gene has CDR1 DFQATT and CDR2 SNEGSKA (reference sequence). Trimming removed 6 bases at V and 3 bases at J, with 23 bases between. This CDR3 region has 16 residues. CDR3 coding DNA: TGCAGTGCCCGTCCAGGCGGACAAACAAAGAAAGAGACCCAGTACTTC. This encodes CSARPGGQTKKETQYF.

This chain joins TRBV14 and TRBJ1-5, with unresolved D. Germline CDR1 is SGHDN and CDR2 is FVKESK. With 0 bases removed from V and 5 bases from J, the gap between germline ends came to 8 bases. This CDR3 is built from 14 residues. The CDR3 nucleotides are TGTGCCAGCAGCCAAGAGAGGGTTGATCAGCCCCAGCATTTT. It encodes CASSQERVDQPQHF.

The sample holds a few counts of this clonotype. Given a much more abundant clone one base away, this may be a read error. V usage is TRBV10-3 and J usage is TRBJ2-7; no clear D gene. The V and J ends lost 5 bases and 0 bases respectively, with 14 bases between them. The CDR3 has 15 residues. The germline V gene encodes CDR1 ENHRY and CDR2 SYGVKD. Here the CDR3 DNA reads TGTGCCATCAGTAGTGGGCCCCGAGCCTCCTACGAGCAGTACTTC. It specifies CAISSGPRASYEQYF.